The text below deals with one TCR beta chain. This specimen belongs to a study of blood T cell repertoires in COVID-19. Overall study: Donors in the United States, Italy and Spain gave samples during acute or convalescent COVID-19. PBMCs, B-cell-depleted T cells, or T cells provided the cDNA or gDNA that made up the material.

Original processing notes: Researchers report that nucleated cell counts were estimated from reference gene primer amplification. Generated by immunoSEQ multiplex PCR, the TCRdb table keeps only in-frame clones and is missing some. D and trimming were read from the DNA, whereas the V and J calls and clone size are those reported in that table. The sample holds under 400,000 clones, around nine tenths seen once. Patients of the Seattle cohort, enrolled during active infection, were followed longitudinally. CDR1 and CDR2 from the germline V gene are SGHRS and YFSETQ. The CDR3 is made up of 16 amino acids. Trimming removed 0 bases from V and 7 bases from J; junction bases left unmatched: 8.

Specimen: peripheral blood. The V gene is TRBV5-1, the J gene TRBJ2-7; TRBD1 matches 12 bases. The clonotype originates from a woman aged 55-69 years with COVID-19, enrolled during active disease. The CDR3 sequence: CASSLAGTGGPREQYF. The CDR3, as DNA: TGCGCCAGCAGCTTGGCCGGGACAGGGGGCCCTCGGGAGCAGTACTTC. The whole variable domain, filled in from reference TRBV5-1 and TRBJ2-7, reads KAGVTQTPRYLIKTRGQQVTLSCSPISGHRSVSWYQQTPGQGLQFLFEYFSETQRNKGNFPGRFSGRQFSNSRSEMNVSTLELGDSALYLCASSLAGTGGPREQYFGPGTRLTVT.